This TCR beta chain was documented in a study of cytotoxic CD8 clonotypes in ibrutinib-treated CLL. Study-level information: The sample average was 255,043 productive templates and roughly 94,000 productive rearrangements.

The germline gives CDR1 SNHLY, CDR2 FYNNEI. With 4 bases clipped from V and 2 bases from J, the junction kept 10 bases outside the gene matches. The CDR3 runs 18 residues. The data were produced by immunoSEQ multiplex PCR, yet TCRdb's version contains in-frame clones alone and is incomplete. The table lists approximately 320,000 clones, roughly 71% of them singletons, with roughly 6.8% in the top ten. The rearrangement links TRBV2 to TRBJ2-5, with TRBD2 matching over 13 bases. The TCR was taken from a human donor with chronic lymphocytic leukemia. The sample in question was PBMCs, obtained after 36 months of ibrutinib treatment. The CDR3 sequence is CASSVGLAGPWGQETQYF. CDR3 nucleotides: TGTGCCAGCAGTGTGGGACTAGCGGGGCCTTGGGGGCAAGAGACCCAGTACTTC.